The 32 T cell receptor beta chains listed next were all sequenced from one sample in a study of blood T cell repertoires in COVID-19. The repertoire was sequenced with immunoSEQ multiplex PCR; TCRdb's copy has only in-frame clones and lacks some. The sample holds around 48,000 clones; 86% are singletons and the top ten take roughly 15%. The specimen sequenced was peripheral blood. The receptors originated from a man between 60 and 70 years old with active or convalescent COVID-19.

The J gene is TRBJ2-1, the V gene TRBV12-3 or TRBV12-4; perhaps TRBD2 as D (6 bases). The V end lost 10 bases, the J end lost 0 bases, and 10 bases lay between the germline ends. The CDR3 runs 13 residues. CDR3 residues: CATRTNSYNEQFF. The CDR3 DNA is TGTGCCACCAGGACTAACTCCTACAATGAGCAGTTCTTC.

The chain combines TRBV28 with TRBJ2-7; maybe TRBD2 (7 bases). The V gene lost 6 bases and the J gene lost 7 bases, with 19 bases spanning the gap. The CDR3 contains 14 residues. Germline lookup yields CDR1 MDHEN and CDR2 SYDVKM. The CDR3 here is CASSRGGGSREQYF. In nucleotides, the CDR3 is TGTGCCAGCAGCAGAGGGGGGGGTTCGCGTGAGCAGTACTTC.

This clone was detected once. The chain joins TRBV7-8 to TRBJ2-1; 8 bases map to TRBD1. Germline CDR1 SGHVS, CDR2 FQNEAQ. The CDR3 runs 18 residues. V lost 2 bases to trimming and J lost 8 bases; unmatched junction nucleotides: 17. This CDR3 reads CASSLLVGRRGRWDEQFF. DNA for the CDR3: TGTGCCAGCAGCTTATTGGTCGGCCGCAGGGGGCGATGGGATGAGCAGTTCTTC.

The chain has TRBV3-1 (or the pseudogene TRBV3-2) and TRBJ2-5; D gene unclear. Germline values: CDR1 LGHDT, CDR2 YNNKEL (reference sequence). The V gene lost 0 bases and the J gene lost 3 bases, with 5 bases spanning the gap. This CDR3 spans 13 amino acids. This CDR3 is CASSQDTEETQYF. In nucleotides, the CDR3 is TGTGCCAGCAGCCAAGATACGGAAGAGACCCAGTACTTC.

V usage is TRBV18 and J usage is TRBJ2-2; 10 positions match TRBD1. Germline V gene sequence: CDR1 KGHSH, CDR2 LQKENI. The CDR3 is 15 amino acids. Trimming cost V 2 bases and J 6 bases; bases outside gene matches: 3. This CDR3 is CASSPATGGPGELFF. The CDR3 DNA is TGTGCCAGCTCACCAGCGACAGGGGGCCCCGGGGAGCTGTTTTTT.

The chain recombines TRBV5-1 with TRBJ2-7; TRBD1 is a possible D gene (7 bases). CDR1 and CDR2 from the germline V gene are SGHRS and YFSETQ. V was pared by 5 bases and J by 7 bases, with 22 bases between. The CDR3 loop spans 15 amino acids. CDR3 sequence: CASSDGGGWVVEQYF. CDR3 DNA: TGCGCCAGCAGTGATGGAGGGGGCTGGGTCGTGGAGCAGTACTTC.

The chain combines TRBV4-3 with TRBJ1-2; D remains ambiguous. CDR3 length equals 15 residues. Germline V gives CDR1 LGHNA, CDR2 YSLEER. V was clipped by 2 bases and J by 0 bases, with 10 bases between them. CDR3 sequence: CASSQLANSNYGYTF. As DNA, the CDR3 is TGCGCCAGCAGCCAATTGGCCAATTCTAACTATGGCTACACCTTC.

V gene TRBV29-1 combines with J gene TRBJ1-4; TRBD1 agrees at 8 bases. The germline CDR1 and CDR2 sequences are SQVTM and ANQGSEA. CDR3 length: 12 residues. With 6 bases clipped from V and 8 bases from J, the junction kept 5 bases outside the gene matches. CDR3 sequence (DNA): TGCAGCGTCGCCGGACAGGGCGAAAAACTGTTTTTT. Protein sequence: CSVAGQGEKLFF.

This clone was seen only once. The rearrangement uses TRBV28 and TRBJ2-7, with TRBD1 identical over 7 bases. Germline V gene sequence: CDR1 MDHEN, CDR2 SYDVKM. This CDR3 spans 13 amino acids. V gave up 6 bases and J gave up 2 bases; unmatched junction bases: 4. As DNA, the CDR3 is TGTGCCAGCAGGCCAGGGGGACCCTACGAGCAGTACTTC. Translating it yields CASRPGGPYEQYF. The whole variable domain, filled in from reference TRBV28 and TRBJ2-7, reads DVKVTQSSRYLVKRTGEKVFLECVQDMDHENMFWYRQDPGLGLRLIYFSYDVKMKEKGDIPEGYSVSREKKERFSLILESASTNQTSMYLCASRPGGPYEQYFGPGTRLTVT.

The chain couples TRBV7-9 to TRBJ2-3, with TRBD1 identical over 8 bases. The CDR3 spans 15 residues. With V trimmed by 5 bases and J by 0 bases, 4 bases remained unmatched. Germline-derived CDR1 and CDR2 are SEHNR and FQNEAQ (reference sequence). The CDR3 region is CASSVWTGSTDTQYF. Written as DNA, the CDR3 is TGTGCCAGCAGCGTCTGGACAGGGAGCACAGATACGCAGTATTTT.

This chain connects TRBV9 to TRBJ1-4; TRBD1 aligns across 11 bases. From germline, CDR1 is SGDLS and CDR2 YYNGEE. CDR3 length: 16 residues. Losses at the gene ends were 2 bases for V and 7 bases for J; bases not matched to a gene: 7. CDR3 nucleotide sequence: TGTGCCAGCAGCGTTGGAGGACAGGGGGCAAGTGAAAAACTGTTTTTT. This gives the protein CASSVGGQGASEKLFF.

V and J are TRBV30 and TRBJ1-2; 8 positions agree with TRBD1. Per germline, CDR1 GTSNPN and CDR2 SVGIG (reference sequence). This CDR3 comprises 14 residues. The V segment lost 4 bases and the J segment 0 bases; nucleotides outside the gene matches: 4. The CDR3 is CAWTGGLPNYGYTF. CDR3 coding DNA: TGTGCCTGGACAGGGGGCCTCCCTAACTATGGCTACACCTTC. Drawing the rest from reference TRBV30 and TRBJ1-2, the complete variable domain is SQTIHQWPATLVQPVGSPLSLECTVEGTSNPNLYWYRQAAGRGLQLLFYSVGIGQISSEVPQNLSASRPQDRQFILSSKKLLLSDSGFYLCAWTGGLPNYGYTFGSGTRLTVV.

CDR3 amino acids: CASSSSGGMNTGELFF. CDR3 DNA: TGCGCCAGCAGCAGTAGCGGGGGGATGAACACCGGGGAGCTGTTTTTT. V is TRBV5-1 and J is TRBJ2-2, with TRBD2 matching over 10 bases. Germline V gene sequence: CDR1 SGHRS, CDR2 YFSETQ. The CDR3 is 16 amino acids. V was clipped by 4 bases and J by 1 base; unmatched bases: 4.

The genes are TRBV3-1 (or the pseudogene TRBV3-2) and TRBJ1-2; weak D call: TRBD1 (5 bases). There are 16 residues in the CDR3. CDR1 is LGHDT and CDR2 is YNNKEL in the germline V gene (reference sequence). V lost 1 base and J lost 0, with 12 bases in between. The CDR3: CASSQVPGPANYGYTF. The CDR3, as DNA: TGTGCCAGCAGCCAAGTCCCAGGGCCGGCTAACTATGGCTACACCTTC.

The chain uses TRBV7-6 and TRBJ1-1, with 9 bases that match TRBD1. This CDR3 has 14 amino acids. The germline V gene encodes CDR1 SGHVS and CDR2 FNYEAQ. The ends lost 4 bases at V and 6 bases at J; junction bases unmatched: 6. Here the CDR3 DNA reads TGTGCCAGCAGCTCCACAGGGGGCAGGGCTGAAGCTTTCTTT. Amino acid sequence: CASSSTGGRAEAFF.

The rearrangement uses TRBV10-3 and TRBJ1-2, with a tentative D call TRBD1 (5 bases). Germline V lookup: CDR1 ENHRY, CDR2 SYGVKD. V dropped 0 bases and J dropped 4 bases, with 12 bases sitting between them. The CDR3 runs to 15 residues. The CDR3 DNA follows: TGTGCCATCAGTGAGTCTGGCAGGGAAGGCTATGGCTACACCTTC. Protein: CAISESGREGYGYTF.

This clone was picked up a small number of times. The chain couples TRBV5-1 to TRBJ2-1, with D maybe TRBD1 (6 bases). Trimming cost V 4 bases and J 5 bases, with 13 bases left between them. The germline V gene encodes CDR1 SGHRS and CDR2 YFSETQ. The CDR3 sequence is 14 residues long. The chain's CDR3 is CASSPRTENNEQFF. The DNA of the CDR3 is TGCGCCAGCAGCCCGAGGACAGAAAACAATGAGCAGTTCTTC. Variable domain in full (rest from reference TRBV5-1 and TRBJ2-1): KAGVTQTPRYLIKTRGQQVTLSCSPISGHRSVSWYQQTPGQGLQFLFEYFSETQRNKGNFPGRFSGRQFSNSRSEMNVSTLELGDSALYLCASSPRTENNEQFFGPGTRLTVL.

The V and J genes are TRBV5-4 and TRBJ1-3; 8 nucleotides agree with TRBD1. The V and J ends lost 4 bases and 0 bases, in that order; junction bases with no gene match: 3. This CDR3 has 15 amino acids. In germline, CDR1 is SGHNT, CDR2 YYREEE (reference sequence). CDR3 sequence reads: CASSQDRASGNTIYF. The CDR3 DNA is TGTGCCAGCAGCCAGGACAGGGCCTCTGGAAACACCATATATTTT.

The gene calls are TRBV6-6 and TRBJ1-4, with 8 bases lining up with TRBD1. CDR1 and CDR2 from the germline V gene are MNHNY and SVGAGI (reference sequence). Losses at the gene ends were 5 bases for V and 6 bases for J; bases not matched to a gene: 5. The CDR3 totals 14 residues. CDR3 amino acids: CASSDTGGDEKLFF. The CDR3 DNA is TGTGCCAGCAGTGATACAGGGGGTGATGAAAAACTGTTTTTT.

The V gene is TRBV4-1, the J gene TRBJ2-1, with 8 positions matching TRBD2. CDR1 is MGHRA, CDR2 YSYEKL, per germline. Losses at the gene ends were 1 base for V and 4 bases for J; bases not matched to a gene: 3. This CDR3 has 15 residues. CDR3 DNA: TGCGCCAGCAGCCAAGGCTCTAGCGGGTACAATGAGCAGTTCTTC. This sequence encodes CASSQGSSGYNEQFF.

The V call is TRBV3-1 (or the pseudogene TRBV3-2), the J call TRBJ2-3; D remains unclear. Germline V CDR1 and CDR2: LGHDT, YNNKEL (reference sequence). This CDR3 is 13 amino acids long. Trimming took off 2 bases at V and 3 bases at J, with 6 bases between the two ends. The CDR3 coding sequence is TGTGCCAGCAGCCAACGCAGGACAGATACGCAGTATTTT. As protein: CASSQRRTDTQYF.

This clone was seen more than once but under ten times. This rearrangement joins TRBV4-2 to TRBJ1-5; D is undetermined. The CDR3 runs 15 residues. CDR1 and CDR2 (germline): LGHNA, YNFKEQ. The V and J ends lost 0 bases and 4 bases respectively, with 10 bases between them. The CDR3 reads CASSQEGGLNQPQHF. For the CDR3, the DNA is TGTGCCAGCAGCCAAGAGGGAGGCCTAAATCAGCCCCAGCATTTT.

The chain couples TRBV11-1 to TRBJ1-5, with TRBD1 identical over 7 bases. Germline V gene data show CDR1 as SGHAT and CDR2 as FQDESV (reference sequence). The CDR3 is 15 amino acids. V lost 0 bases to trimming and J lost 3 bases; unmatched junction nucleotides: 2. CDR3 amino acids: CASSLAGGNNQPQHF. Here the CDR3 DNA reads TGTGCCAGCAGCTTAGCAGGGGGCAACAATCAGCCCCAGCATTTT.

This chain connects TRBV7-3 to TRBJ2-2; a possible D gene is TRBD2 (6 bases). CDR3 length: 16 residues. Per the germline V gene, CDR1 is SGHTA and CDR2 is FQGTGA. V lost 2 bases and J 0 bases, leaving 10 bases between the germline ends. CDR3 coding DNA: TGTGCCAGCAGCTTATTCGGGGGATCGAACACCGGGGAGCTGTTTTTT. Its protein product is CASSLFGGSNTGELFF.

This chain connects TRBV15 to TRBJ1-1; TRBD1 matches at 12 bases. CDR1 is LNHNV and CDR2 is YYDKDF in the germline V gene (reference sequence). Germline trimming cut 0 bases from V and 5 bases from J; bases unmatched to any gene: 13. This CDR3 contains 19 residues. The CDR3 coding sequence is TGTGCCACCAGCAGAGATTCGAGAACGGGACAGGGGGCGCGGACTGAAGCTTTCTTT. Translation gives CATSRDSRTGQGARTEAFF.

The chain employs TRBV6-5 and TRBJ1-2, with TRBD1 identical over 8 bases. The V gene end was trimmed by 7 bases and the J gene end by 4 bases; junction bases not matched to a gene: 8. Germline V lookup: CDR1 MNHEY, CDR2 SVGAGI. This CDR3 has 14 residues. In DNA form, the CDR3 reads TGTGCCAGCACTTCATCAGGGGGCGCCTATGGCTACACCTTC. It encodes CASTSSGGAYGYTF.

This clone was detected only once. V usage is TRBV7-7 and J usage is TRBJ2-3, with 9 bases aligning to TRBD2. Looked up from germline, CDR1 is SSHAT and CDR2 is FNYEAQ (reference sequence). Trimming cost V 2 bases and J 4 bases; bases outside gene matches: 4. This CDR3 spans 15 amino acids. CDR3 sequence (DNA): TGTGCCAGCAGCTTACGAGCGGGGGGCTCAGATACGCAGTATTTT. Encoded protein: CASSLRAGGSDTQYF.

The rearrangement uses TRBV5-1 and TRBJ1-6; 7 bases are shared with TRBD1. The germline CDR1 and CDR2 sequences are SGHRS and YFSETQ. Unmatched junction bases numbered 3, after V lost 2 bases and J lost 7 bases. This CDR3 has 14 residues. CDR3 sequence reads: CASSLQGRNSPLHF. In DNA form, the CDR3 reads TGCGCCAGCAGCTTACAGGGGAGGAATTCACCCCTCCACTTT.

This chain's CDR3 is CASSERVRRNQPQHF. The CDR3 DNA reads TGTGCCAGCAGTGAGAGGGTGAGGCGCAATCAGCCCCAGCATTTT. This chain uses TRBV2 with TRBJ1-5; D not resolved. Trimming took 3 bases from V and 2 from J, leaving 11 bases between them. Germline loops: CDR1 SNHLY, CDR2 FYNNEI. The CDR3 covers 15 residues. Full variable domain (missing parts from reference TRBV2 and TRBJ1-5): EPEVTQTPSHQVTQMGQEVILRCVPISNHLYFYWYRQILGQKVEFLVSFYNNEISEKSEIFDDQFSVERPDGSNFTLKIRSTKLEDSAMYFCASSERVRRNQPQHFGDGTRLSIL.

The chain is built from TRBV2 and TRBJ2-2; D is ambiguous. Trimming took off 4 bases at V and 6 bases at J, with 6 bases between the two ends. This CDR3 is built from 12 residues. Germline loops: CDR1 SNHLY, CDR2 FYNNEI. CDR3 sequence reads: CASSVEAGELFF. CDR3 coding DNA: TGTGCCAGCAGTGTCGAGGCCGGGGAGCTGTTTTTT. Full variable domain (rest looked up from reference TRBV2 and TRBJ2-2): EPEVTQTPSHQVTQMGQEVILRCVPISNHLYFYWYRQILGQKVEFLVSFYNNEISEKSEIFDDQFSVERPDGSNFTLKIRSTKLEDSAMYFCASSVEAGELFFGEGSRLTVL.

The V and J genes are TRBV5-4 and TRBJ1-4, with D uncertain. The CDR3 is 13 amino acids. V gave up 4 bases and J gave up 5 bases, with 9 bases separating them. The germline gives CDR1 SGHNT, CDR2 YYREEE (reference sequence). CDR3 residues: CASSRALNEKLFF. The CDR3 DNA sequence: TGTGCCAGCAGCCGCGCCTTGAATGAAAAACTGTTTTTT. The entire variable domain, with the rest obtained from reference TRBV5-4 and TRBJ1-4, is as follows: ETGVTQSPTHLIKTRGQQVTLRCSSQSGHNTVSWYQQALGQGPQFIFQYYREEENGRGNFPPRFSGLQFPNYSSELNVNALELDDSALYLCASSRALNEKLFFGSGTQLSVL.

The rearrangement links TRBV5-1 to TRBJ2-2, with TRBD2 identical over 11 bases. The germline CDR1 and CDR2 sequences are SGHRS and YFSETQ. This CDR3 contains 15 residues. V dropped 4 bases and J dropped 4; count of bases not matched to a gene: 3. The CDR3 reads CASSEGTSGTGELFF. The CDR3 nucleotides are TGCGCCAGCAGCGAGGGGACTAGCGGCACCGGGGAGCTGTTTTTT.